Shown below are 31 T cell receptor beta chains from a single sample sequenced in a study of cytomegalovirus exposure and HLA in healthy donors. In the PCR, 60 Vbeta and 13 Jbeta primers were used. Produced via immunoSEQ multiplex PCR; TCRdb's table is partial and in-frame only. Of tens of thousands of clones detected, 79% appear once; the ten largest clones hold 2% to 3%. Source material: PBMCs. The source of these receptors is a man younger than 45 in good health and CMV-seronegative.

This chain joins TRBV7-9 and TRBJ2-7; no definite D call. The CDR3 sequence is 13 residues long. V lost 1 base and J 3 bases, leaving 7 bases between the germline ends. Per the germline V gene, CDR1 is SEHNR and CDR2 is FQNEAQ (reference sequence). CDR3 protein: CASSLGGGYEQYF. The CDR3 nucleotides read TGTGCCAGCAGCTTAGGAGGTGGCTACGAGCAGTACTTC.

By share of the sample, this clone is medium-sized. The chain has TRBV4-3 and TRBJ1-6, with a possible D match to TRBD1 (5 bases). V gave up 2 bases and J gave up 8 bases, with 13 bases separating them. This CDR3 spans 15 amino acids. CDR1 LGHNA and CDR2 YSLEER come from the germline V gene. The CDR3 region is CASSQQRQSYSPLHF. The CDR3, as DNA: TGCGCCAGCAGCCAACAGCGACAGAGCTATTCACCCCTCCACTTT.

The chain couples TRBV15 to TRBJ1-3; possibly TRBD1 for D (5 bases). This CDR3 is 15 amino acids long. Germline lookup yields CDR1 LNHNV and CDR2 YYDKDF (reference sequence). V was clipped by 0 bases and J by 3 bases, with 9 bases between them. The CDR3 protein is CATSREPRDGNTIYF. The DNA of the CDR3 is TGTGCCACCAGCAGAGAGCCCAGGGATGGAAACACCATATATTTT.

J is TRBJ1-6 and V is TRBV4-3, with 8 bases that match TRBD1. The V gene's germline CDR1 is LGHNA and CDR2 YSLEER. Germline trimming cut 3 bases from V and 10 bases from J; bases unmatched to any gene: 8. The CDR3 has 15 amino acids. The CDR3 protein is CASSQQPGQASPLHF. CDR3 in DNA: TGCGCCAGCAGCCAGCAACCGGGACAGGCCTCACCCCTCCACTTT.

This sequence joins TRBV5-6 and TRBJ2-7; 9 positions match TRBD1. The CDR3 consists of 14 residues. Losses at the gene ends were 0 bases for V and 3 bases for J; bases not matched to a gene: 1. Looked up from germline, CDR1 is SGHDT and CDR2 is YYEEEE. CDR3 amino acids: CASSLGTGVYEQYF. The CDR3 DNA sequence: TGTGCCAGCAGCTTGGGGACAGGGGTCTACGAGCAGTACTTC.

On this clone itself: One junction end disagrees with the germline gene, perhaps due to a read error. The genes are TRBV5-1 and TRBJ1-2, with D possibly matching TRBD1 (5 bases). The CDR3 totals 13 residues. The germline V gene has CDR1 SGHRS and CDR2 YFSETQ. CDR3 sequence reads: CAGSVDISYGYTF. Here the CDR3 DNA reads TGCGCCGGCAGCGTGGACATTTCCTATGGCTACACCTTC.

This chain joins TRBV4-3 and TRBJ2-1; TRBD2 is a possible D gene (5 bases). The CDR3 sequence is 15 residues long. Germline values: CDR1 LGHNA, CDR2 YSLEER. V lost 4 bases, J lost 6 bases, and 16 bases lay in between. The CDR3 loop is CASSPLTGLLNEQFF. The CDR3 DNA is TGCGCCAGCAGCCCCCTTACCGGACTTCTCAATGAGCAGTTCTTC.

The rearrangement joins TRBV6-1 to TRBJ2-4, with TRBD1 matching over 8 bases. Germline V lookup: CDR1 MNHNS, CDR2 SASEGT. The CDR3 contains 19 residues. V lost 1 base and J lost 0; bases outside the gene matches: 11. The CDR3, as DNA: TGTGCCAGCAGTGAAGTTAGATGGGACAGGCTGATAGCCAAAAACATTCAGTACTTC. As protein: CASSEVRWDRLIAKNIQYF.

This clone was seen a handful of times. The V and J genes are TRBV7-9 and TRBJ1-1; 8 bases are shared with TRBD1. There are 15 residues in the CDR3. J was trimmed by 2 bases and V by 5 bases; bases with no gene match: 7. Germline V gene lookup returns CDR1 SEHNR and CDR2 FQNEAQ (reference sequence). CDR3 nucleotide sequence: TGTGCCAGCAGCCGCTCAGGGGGCTTTAACACTGAAGCTTTCTTT. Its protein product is CASSRSGGFNTEAFF.

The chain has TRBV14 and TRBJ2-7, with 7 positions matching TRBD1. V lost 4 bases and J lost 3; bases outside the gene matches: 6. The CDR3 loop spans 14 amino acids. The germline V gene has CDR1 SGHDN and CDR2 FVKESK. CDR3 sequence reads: CASSPWTGRYEQYF. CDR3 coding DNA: TGTGCCAGCAGCCCCTGGACAGGCCGCTACGAGCAGTACTTC.

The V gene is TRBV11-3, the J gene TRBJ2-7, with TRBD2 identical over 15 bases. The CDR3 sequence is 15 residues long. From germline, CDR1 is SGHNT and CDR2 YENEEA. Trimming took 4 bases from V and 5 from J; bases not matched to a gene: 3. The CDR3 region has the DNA TGTGCCAGCAGCTCCGGGACTAGCGGGGGGCACGAGCAGTACTTC. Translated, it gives CASSSGTSGGHEQYF. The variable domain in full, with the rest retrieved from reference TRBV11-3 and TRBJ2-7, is EAGVVQSPRYKIIEKKQPVAFWCNPISGHNTLYWYLQNLGQGPELLIRYENEEAVDDSQLPKDRFSAERLKGVDSTLKIQPAELGDSAVYLCASSSGTSGGHEQYFGPGTRLTVT.

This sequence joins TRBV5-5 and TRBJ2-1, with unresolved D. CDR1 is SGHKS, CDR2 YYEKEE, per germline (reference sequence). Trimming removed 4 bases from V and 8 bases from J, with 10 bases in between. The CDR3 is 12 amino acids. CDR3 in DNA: TGTGCCAGCAGCCCCGACTCGGATGAGCAGTTCTTC. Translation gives CASSPDSDEQFF.

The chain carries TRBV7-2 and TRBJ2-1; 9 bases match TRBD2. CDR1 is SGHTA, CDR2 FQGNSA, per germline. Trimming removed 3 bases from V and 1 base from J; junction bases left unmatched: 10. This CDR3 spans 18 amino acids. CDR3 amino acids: CASSLLGPREGSYNEQFF. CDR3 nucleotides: TGTGCCAGCAGCTTGTTGGGCCCGCGGGAGGGGTCCTACAATGAGCAGTTCTTC.

The CDR3 sequence is CASLSRGGSNQPQHF. CDR3 bases: TGTGCCAGTCTCAGTAGGGGTGGTAGCAATCAGCCCCAGCATTTT. V is TRBV19 and J is TRBJ1-5; D perhaps matches TRBD1 (5 bases). This CDR3 region has 15 residues. Trimming removed 8 bases from V and 0 bases from J, with 14 bases in between. Germline V lookup: CDR1 LNHDA, CDR2 SQIVND (reference sequence).

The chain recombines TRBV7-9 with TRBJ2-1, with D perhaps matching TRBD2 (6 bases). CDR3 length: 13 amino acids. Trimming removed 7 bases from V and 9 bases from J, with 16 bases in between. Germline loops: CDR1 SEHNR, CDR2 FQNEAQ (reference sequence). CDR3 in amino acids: CASTSGVYGEQFF. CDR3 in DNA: TGTGCCAGCACCTCGGGGGTTTACGGTGAGCAGTTCTTC.

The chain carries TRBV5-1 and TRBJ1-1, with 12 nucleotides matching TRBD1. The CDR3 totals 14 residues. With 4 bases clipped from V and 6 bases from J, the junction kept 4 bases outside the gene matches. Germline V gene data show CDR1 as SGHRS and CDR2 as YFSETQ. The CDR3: CASSVGQGAAEAFF. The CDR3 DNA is TGCGCCAGCAGCGTGGGACAGGGGGCGGCTGAAGCTTTCTTT. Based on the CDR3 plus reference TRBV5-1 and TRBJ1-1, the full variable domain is KAGVTQTPRYLIKTRGQQVTLSCSPISGHRSVSWYQQTPGQGLQFLFEYFSETQRNKGNFPGRFSGRQFSNSRSEMNVSTLELGDSALYLCASSVGQGAAEAFFGQGTRLTVV.

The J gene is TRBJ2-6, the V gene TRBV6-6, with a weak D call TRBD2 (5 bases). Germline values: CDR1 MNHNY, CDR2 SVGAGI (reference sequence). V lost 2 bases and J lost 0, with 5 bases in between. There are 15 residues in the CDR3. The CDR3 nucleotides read TGTGCCAGCAGTTACGAGGGCTCTGGGGCCAACGTCCTGACTTTC. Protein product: CASSYEGSGANVLTF.

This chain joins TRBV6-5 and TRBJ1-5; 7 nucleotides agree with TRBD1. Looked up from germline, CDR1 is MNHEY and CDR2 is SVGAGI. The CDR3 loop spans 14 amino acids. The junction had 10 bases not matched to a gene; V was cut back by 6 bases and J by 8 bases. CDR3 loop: CASRGDRASKPQHF. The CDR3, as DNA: TGTGCCAGCAGGGGTGACAGGGCGAGTAAGCCCCAGCATTTT.

The CDR3 region has the DNA TGCAGCGTTGAAGTAGGAAGAGGGCATGGCTACACCTTC. The encoded protein is CSVEVGRGHGYTF. The V call is TRBV29-1, the J call TRBJ1-2, with D unclear. Germline V gene data show CDR1 as SQVTM and CDR2 as ANQGSEA. V lost 1 base, J lost 6 bases, and 12 bases lay in between. The CDR3 is made up of 13 amino acids.

Written as DNA, the CDR3 is TGTGCCAGCAGCTTAGGTCCCAGCGGGGGGGACAATGAGCAGTTCTTC. It translates to CASSLGPSGGDNEQFF. This chain uses TRBV7-3 with TRBJ2-1; TRBD2 agrees at 10 bases. The CDR3 sequence is 16 residues long. The junction had 6 bases not matched to a gene; V was cut back by 2 bases and J by 5 bases. Germline lookup yields CDR1 SGHTA and CDR2 FQGTGA.

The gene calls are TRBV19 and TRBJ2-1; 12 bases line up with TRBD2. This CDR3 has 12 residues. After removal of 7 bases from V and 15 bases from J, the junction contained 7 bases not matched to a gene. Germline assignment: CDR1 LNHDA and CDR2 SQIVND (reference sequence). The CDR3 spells CASKATSGGSFF. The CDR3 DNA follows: TGTGCCAGTAAGGCTACTAGCGGGGGGTCGTTCTTC. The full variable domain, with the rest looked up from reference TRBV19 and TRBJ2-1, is DGGITQSPKYLFRKEGQNVTLSCEQNLNHDAMYWYRQDPGQGLRLIYYSQIVNDFQKGDIAEGYSVSREKKESFPLTVTSAQKNPTAFYLCASKATSGGSFFGPGTRLTVL.

The CDR3 loop is CASSWAGQGTGEQFF. The CDR3 DNA reads as TGTGCCAGCAGCTGGGCGGGACAGGGGACAGGTGAGCAGTTCTTC. This sequence joins TRBV27 and TRBJ2-1; 10 bases line up with TRBD1. Per germline, CDR1 MNHEY and CDR2 SMNVEV (reference sequence). The CDR3 is 15 residues long. The V and J ends lost 6 bases and 9 bases, in that order; junction bases with no gene match: 11.

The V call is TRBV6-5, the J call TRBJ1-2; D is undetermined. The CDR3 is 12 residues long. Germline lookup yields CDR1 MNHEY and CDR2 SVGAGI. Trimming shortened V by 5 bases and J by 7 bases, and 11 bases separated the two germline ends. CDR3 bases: TGTGCCAGCAGTACTGATTCCGTTGGCTACACCTTC. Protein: CASSTDSVGYTF.

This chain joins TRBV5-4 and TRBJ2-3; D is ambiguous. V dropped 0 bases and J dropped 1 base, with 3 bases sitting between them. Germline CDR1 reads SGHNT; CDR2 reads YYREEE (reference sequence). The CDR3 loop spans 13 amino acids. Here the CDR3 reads CASSLVGTDTQYF. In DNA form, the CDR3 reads TGTGCCAGCAGCTTGGTCGGCACAGATACGCAGTATTTT. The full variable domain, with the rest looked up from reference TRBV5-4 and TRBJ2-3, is ETGVTQSPTHLIKTRGQQVTLRCSSQSGHNTVSWYQQALGQGPQFIFQYYREEENGRGNFPPRFSGLQFPNYSSELNVNALELDDSALYLCASSLVGTDTQYFGPGTRLTVL.

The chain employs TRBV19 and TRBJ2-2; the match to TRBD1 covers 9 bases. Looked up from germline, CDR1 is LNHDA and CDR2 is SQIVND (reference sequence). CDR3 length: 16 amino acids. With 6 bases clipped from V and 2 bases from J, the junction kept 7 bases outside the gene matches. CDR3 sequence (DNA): TGTGCCAGTAGGGCTCGGACAGGGGTCAACACCGGGGAGCTGTTTTTT. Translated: CASRARTGVNTGELFF.

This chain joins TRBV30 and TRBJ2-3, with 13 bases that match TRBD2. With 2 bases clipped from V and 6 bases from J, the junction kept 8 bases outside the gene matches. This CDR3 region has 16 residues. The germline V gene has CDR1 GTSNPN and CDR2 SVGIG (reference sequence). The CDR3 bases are TGTGCCTGGAGTATTGGACTAGCGGGAGAATGGGATACGCAGTATTTT. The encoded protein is CAWSIGLAGEWDTQYF.

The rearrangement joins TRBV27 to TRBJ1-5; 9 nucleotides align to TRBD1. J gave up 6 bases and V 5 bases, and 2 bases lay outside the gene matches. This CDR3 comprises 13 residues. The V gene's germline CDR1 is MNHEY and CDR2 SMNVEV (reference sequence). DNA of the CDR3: TGTGCCAGCAGTGGACAGGGGACTCAGCCCCAGCATTTT. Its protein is CASSGQGTQPQHF.

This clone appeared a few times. This CDR3 reads CASSGRTGSEKLFF. DNA for the CDR3: TGTGCCAGCAGCGGACGAACAGGGAGTGAAAAACTGTTTTTT. The chain recombines TRBV9 with TRBJ1-4; D possibly corresponds to TRBD1 (6 bases). The CDR3 extends over 14 amino acids. Germline V CDR1 and CDR2: SGDLS, YYNGEE. Trimming cost V 3 bases and J 7 bases, with 13 bases left between them.

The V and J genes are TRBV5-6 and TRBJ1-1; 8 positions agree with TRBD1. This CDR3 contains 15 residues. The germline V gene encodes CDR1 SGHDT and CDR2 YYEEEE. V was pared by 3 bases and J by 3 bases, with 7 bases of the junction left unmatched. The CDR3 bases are TGTGCCAGCAGCTCCCCAGGGGGCGAGGACACTGAAGCTTTCTTT. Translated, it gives CASSSPGGEDTEAFF.

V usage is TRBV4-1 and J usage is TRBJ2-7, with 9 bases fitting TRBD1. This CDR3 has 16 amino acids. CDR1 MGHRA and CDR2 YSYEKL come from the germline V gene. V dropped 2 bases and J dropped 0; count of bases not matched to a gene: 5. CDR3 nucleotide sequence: TGCGCCAGCAGCCAACCGGGACAGGGACTCTCCTACGAGCAGTACTTC. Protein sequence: CASSQPGQGLSYEQYF.

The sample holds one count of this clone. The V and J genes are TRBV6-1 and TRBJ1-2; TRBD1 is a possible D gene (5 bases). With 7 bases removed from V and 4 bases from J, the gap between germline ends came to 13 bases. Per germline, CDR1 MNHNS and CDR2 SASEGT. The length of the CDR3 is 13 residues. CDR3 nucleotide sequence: TGTGCCAGCAACCCAGACAGTCTCTATGGCTACACCTTC. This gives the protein CASNPDSLYGYTF.